This T cell receptor (beta chain) comes out of a study of metastatic and nonmetastatic thyroid tumors (dated by TCRdb to 2018 to 2020). Background on the whole study: The researchers compared repertoires between peripheral blood samples and tumor or nodule tissue samples from patients with malignant or benign thyroid disease.

In its sample, this clone was seen many times. There is no known antigen for this receptor. Base qualities are not at hand, and no much larger clone is one base apart. The germline V gene encodes CDR1 MNHEY and CDR2 SMNVEV (reference sequence). The CDR3, cysteine through phenylalanine, is 15 amino acids long. Only the CDR3 portion is preserved as DNA: 45 bases, with reading frame beginning at the first base. V loses 5 bases of germline sequence and J loses 5 bases, and the interval between the two ends is 16 bases. General conclusions and limits of the study: TCR beta diversity was reported as significantly higher in malignant tumors than in benign nodules, in both blood and tumor samples.

None of the patients had been given any treatment before thyroid surgery. Patient clinical samples collected from about 2011 to 2018 were retrospectively analysed using T-cell receptor beta sequencing. Preparation of the library involved PCR. The sample was run on an Illumina HiSeq 4000. High-throughput sequencing was used to profile the CDR3 region of the TCR beta-chain in every patient. Concerning the study's data processing: The researchers built a classifier to tell apart papillary thyroid cancer patients with distant metastasis, based on CDR3 differences among clinicopathological groups. The Shannon index was used to assess repertoire diversity, and the Morisita-Horn index was used to assess tumor-blood repertoire similarity. TCRdb passed the public sequencing reads through fastp at Q25 and MiXCR, retaining productive beta sequences. The V and J calls come from TCRdb's annotation, not from the publication. For this sample the table gives around 13,000 clones, of which over 10% were detected only once. The top ten clonotypes cover approximately 32% of the sample.

The sequencing sample was made of blood. This TCR derives from a female donor with papillary thyroid cancer or a benign thyroid nodule (not recorded which). Some clones in this sample may be carry-over from other donors' samples. The rearrangement combines TRBV27 with TRBJ1-5, and possibly TRBD1, on 6 matching bases. The CDR3 protein sequence reads: CASSIYLAGDQPQHF. The nucleotide sequence is given as TGTGCCAGCAGTATTTATTTGGCAGGGGATCAGCCCCAGCATTTT.